This entry describes one T cell receptor (beta chain). Per germline, CDR1 SQVTM and CDR2 ANQGSEA. The CDR3 spans 12 residues. J lost 6 bases, V lost 4 bases, and 6 bases had no gene match. The source of the sample is a study of blood T cells in healthy people across ages. A second PCR, run for roughly 7 to 11 cycles, used a sample-barcoded 5' primer plus a J-beta primer mix. Every cDNA molecule carried a tag from a template-switch adaptor bearing 12 random nucleotides. TCRdb processed the 5' RACE reads anew with MiXCR; each CDR3 protein has one entry. The table shows about a million distinct CDR3 sequences, with roughly 51% occurring only once.

The clonotype originates from a woman in her sixties in good health. The sequenced material came from blood. This chain links TRBV29-1 with TRBJ2-7; 7 bases are shared with TRBD1. CDR3 loop: CSVVTGVGEQYF. DNA of the CDR3: TGCAGCGTTGTAACAGGGGTCGGCGAGCAGTACTTC.